This note documents a single TCR beta chain sequence. Its matching antigen is unknown. The sample comes from a study of T cells in localized non-small cell lung cancer. The CDR3 is 12 residues long. Trimming took 4 bases from V and 8 from J; bases not matched to a gene: 3. CDR1 and CDR2 (germline): SGHKS, YYEKEE (reference sequence). Findings of the study overall: Clonality of T cells reached its maximum in uninvolved adjacent lung, surpassing tumor. Multi-region tumor sequencing was not done, so intratumor heterogeneity could not be excluded. There was an association of higher blood T cell density with longer overall survival. Of the top 100 tumor clones, median around 50 were in adjacent lung, some 29 among its top 100.

Using immunoSEQ multiplex PCR, the repertoire was profiled, and TCRdb retains in-frame clones only, with some absent. This sample has tens of thousands of clones, with 81% found just once. The clonotype originates from a male donor aged 60 or over with stage II lung adenocarcinoma. The gene calls are TRBV5-5 and TRBJ1-2; 9 positions match TRBD1. Here the sequenced sample was peripheral blood mononuclear cells, taken before any cancer treatment. The CDR3 reads CASSVGTGGYTF. DNA of the CDR3: TGTGCCAGCAGCGTCGGGACAGGGGGCTACACCTTC.